The entry below gives a single TCR beta chain sequence along with its context. Its antigen is not identified. The entry originates in a study of human T cells and chemical hapten exposure. Study at large: There were per-sample TCR yield variations, arising mainly from small pooled library volume differences. Study conclusions and caveats: High-frequency TCRs, those above 1 in 1000, stayed the same after DPC sensitization.

It was the library that attached unique molecular identifiers to individual cDNA molecules. TCRdb analysed the RACE reads with MiXCR anew, one entry per CDR3 protein. The sample consists of 65,000 to 70,000 distinct CDR3 sequences, approximately 11% of them appearing once. This CDR3 is built from 13 residues. Germline V gives CDR1 SEHNR, CDR2 FQNEAQ (reference sequence). Deletions cut 5 bases from V and 4 bases from J, with 11 bases between. Time point noted: pre-sensitization, week 0. Treatment denoted: therapeutic diphenylcyclopropenone sensitization with weekly scalp DPC. Staff drew blood before applying each patch test.

The sample was whole blood, taken in connection with sensitization to the hapten diphenylcyclopropenone (DPC). This receptor was obtained from a woman aged 45 to 65 with alopecia areata. Some clones in this sample may be carry-over from other donors' samples. The J gene is TRBJ1-1, the V gene TRBV7-9; D gene uncertain. The CDR3 sequence is CASSLLLATEAFF. In DNA, the CDR3 is TGTGCCAGCAGCCTTCTGCTCGCCACTGAAGCTTTCTTT.